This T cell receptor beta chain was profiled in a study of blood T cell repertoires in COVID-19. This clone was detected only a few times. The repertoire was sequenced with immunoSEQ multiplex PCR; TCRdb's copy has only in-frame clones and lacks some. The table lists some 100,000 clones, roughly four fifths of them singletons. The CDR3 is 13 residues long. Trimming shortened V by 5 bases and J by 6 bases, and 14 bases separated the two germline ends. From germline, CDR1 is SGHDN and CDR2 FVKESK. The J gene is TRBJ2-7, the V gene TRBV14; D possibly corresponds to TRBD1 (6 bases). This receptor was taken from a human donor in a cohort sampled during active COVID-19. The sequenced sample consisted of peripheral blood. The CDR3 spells CASSLQGTGEQYF. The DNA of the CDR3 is TGTGCCAGCAGCTTACAGGGTACTGGCGAGCAGTACTTC.